These 20 T cell receptor beta chains were all obtained from the same sample, sequenced in a study of blood T cell repertoires in COVID-19. Profiled with immunoSEQ multiplex PCR; TCRdb holds only in-frame clones, not every one. The table has 350,000 to 450,000 clones, around 91% seen once. Sequencing was carried out using PBMCs or T cells enriched from blood (not recorded which). Receptors originate from a man aged 30 to 45 who had recovered from COVID-19.

V usage is TRBV28 and J usage is TRBJ2-7; a weak D match, TRBD1 (5 bases). Germline V gives CDR1 MDHEN, CDR2 SYDVKM. V was shortened by 6 bases and J by 2 bases, with 14 bases between the two germline ends. There are 14 residues in the CDR3. The CDR3 DNA follows: TGTGCCAGCAGAATTGACAGCGTCACCTACGAGCAGTACTTC. Protein: CASRIDSVTYEQYF. Full variable domain (rest looked up from reference TRBV28 and TRBJ2-7): DVKVTQSSRYLVKRTGEKVFLECVQDMDHENMFWYRQDPGLGLRLIYFSYDVKMKEKGDIPEGYSVSREKKERFSLILESASTNQTSMYLCASRIDSVTYEQYFGPGTRLTVT.

This rearrangement joins TRBV13 to TRBJ2-1, with a weak D call TRBD2 (5 bases). The CDR3 runs to 14 residues. Looked up from germline, CDR1 is PRHDT and CDR2 is FYEKMQ (reference sequence). The ends were cut back, 5 bases at V and 9 bases at J, with 17 bases in the middle. CDR3 nucleotides: TGTGCCAGCAGCCCCGGAGGCCTAGCCGGTGAGCAGTTCTTC. Protein: CASSPGGLAGEQFF.

The chain combines TRBV6-5 with TRBJ1-5; TRBD1 is a possible D gene (6 bases). V dropped 0 bases and J dropped 4 bases, with 13 bases sitting between them. This CDR3 has 16 residues. Germline loops: CDR1 MNHEY, CDR2 SVGAGI. CDR3: CASSYSRGAGNQPQHF. The CDR3 DNA reads TGTGCCAGCAGTTACTCGCGGGGGGCTGGTAATCAGCCCCAGCATTTT.

The chain couples TRBV7-2 to TRBJ2-3; TRBD2 matches at 7 bases. The CDR3 runs 15 residues. Germline lookup yields CDR1 SGHTA and CDR2 FQGNSA. Unmatched junction bases numbered 5, after V lost 3 bases and J lost 2 bases. CDR3 sequence: CASSFSAGLTDTQYF. Here the CDR3 DNA reads TGTGCCAGCAGCTTCTCAGCGGGACTCACAGATACGCAGTATTTT.

This sequence joins TRBV14 and TRBJ2-1; D may be TRBD1 (6 bases). Germline V gene lookup returns CDR1 SGHDN and CDR2 FVKESK. The V end lost 5 bases, the J end lost 2 bases, and 25 bases lay between the germline ends. CDR3 length equals 19 residues. CDR3 sequence (DNA): TGTGCCAGCAGCGGGTATTCTACCGGGACACCTTTACCCTACAATGAGCAGTTCTTC. It codes for CASSGYSTGTPLPYNEQFF.

This clone occurred many times. The chain links TRBV9 to TRBJ2-7, with D perhaps matching TRBD2 (6 bases). Germline values: CDR1 SGDLS, CDR2 YYNGEE. This CDR3 has 16 amino acids. Deletions cut 2 bases from V and 6 bases from J, with 21 bases between. The CDR3 bases are TGTGCCAGCAGCGTCGGGACTTCGGGTCACTCGGGCGAGCAGTACTTC. It codes for CASSVGTSGHSGEQYF. The full variable domain, with the rest looked up from reference TRBV9 and TRBJ2-7, is DSGVTQTPKHLITATGQRVTLRCSPRSGDLSVYWYQQSLDQGLQFLIQYYNGEERAKGNILERFSAQQFPDLHSELNLSSLELGDSALYFCASSVGTSGHSGEQYFGPGTRLTVT.

This chain's CDR3 is CASSFAGQPQHF. CDR3 nucleotides: TGTGCCAGCAGTTTTGCCGGGCAGCCCCAGCATTTT. This rearrangement joins TRBV12-3 or TRBV12-4 to TRBJ1-5, with D uncertain. The ends were cut back, 3 bases at V and 7 bases at J, with 7 bases in the middle. This CDR3 is 12 amino acids long.

This chain connects TRBV7-3 to TRBJ2-1; weak D call: TRBD1 (6 bases). Trimming left V 6 bases short and J 5 bases short, with 17 bases between. This CDR3 comprises 15 residues. Germline loops: CDR1 SGHTA, CDR2 FQGTGA. CDR3 DNA: TGTGCCAGCAGTTTGGACAGAGTACTGAACAATGAGCAGTTCTTC. This translates into CASSLDRVLNNEQFF.

The chain couples TRBV24-1 to TRBJ2-1; D possibly corresponds to TRBD2 (5 bases). V was pared by 5 bases and J by 8 bases, with 9 bases between. CDR1 is KGHDR and CDR2 is SFDVKD in the germline V gene. The CDR3 has 12 residues. This CDR3 is CATSVTGDEQFF. CDR3 in DNA: TGTGCCACCAGTGTGACCGGGGATGAGCAGTTCTTC.

This rearrangement joins TRBV4-1 to TRBJ2-1; a possible D gene is TRBD2 (5 bases). The germline V gene has CDR1 MGHRA and CDR2 YSYEKL. CDR3 length equals 17 residues. Trimming took off 1 base at V and 8 bases at J, with 21 bases between the two ends. CDR3 amino acids: CASSQGFLPRGVDEQFF. Written as DNA, the CDR3 is TGCGCCAGCAGCCAAGGTTTTCTACCCCGGGGAGTCGATGAGCAGTTCTTC.

Written as DNA, the CDR3 is TGCGCCAGCAGCTTGGATGCCCCTGAAAATACTAGGGGAAACACCATATATTTT. This codes for CASSLDAPENTRGNTIYF. The chain combines TRBV5-1 with TRBJ1-3; D gene ambiguous. CDR3 length: 18 amino acids. Germline CDR1 is SGHRS and CDR2 is YFSETQ. Trimming took off 0 bases at V and 4 bases at J, with 20 bases between the two ends.

In DNA, the CDR3 is TGTGCCAGCAGCCAAGATGAGGCTGATGGCTACGAGCAGTACTTC. Protein: CASSQDEADGYEQYF. The rearrangement uses TRBV3-1 (or the pseudogene TRBV3-2) and TRBJ2-7; D call uncertain. The CDR3 spans 15 residues. Trimming removed 0 bases at V and 3 bases at J, with 12 bases between. From germline, CDR1 is LGHDT and CDR2 YNNKEL (reference sequence).

The chain couples TRBV28 to TRBJ1-5; 8 nucleotides line up with TRBD1. Germline V CDR1 and CDR2: MDHEN, SYDVKM. V gave up 4 bases and J gave up 4 bases; unmatched junction bases: 6. This CDR3 has 15 residues. DNA of the CDR3: TGTGCCAGCAGTTCACAGGGGGTCCGTAATCAGCCCCAGCATTTT. It is translated as CASSSQGVRNQPQHF.

The gene calls are TRBV7-8 and TRBJ2-5; 9 nucleotides align to TRBD1. CDR1 SGHVS and CDR2 FQNEAQ come from the germline V gene. The ends lost 4 bases at V and 5 bases at J; junction bases unmatched: 5. The CDR3 totals 14 residues. CDR3: CASSSGQGLETQYF. The CDR3 nucleotides are TGTGCCAGCAGCTCGGGACAGGGTTTGGAGACCCAGTACTTC.

Note on this clone: This specimen includes other DNA sequences encoding the same CDR3. V gene TRBV6-5 combines with J gene TRBJ2-7; TRBD2 matches at 12 bases. CDR1 is MNHEY, CDR2 SVGAGI, per germline. This CDR3 contains 15 residues. Trimming cost V 6 bases and J 4 bases; bases outside gene matches: 7. DNA for the CDR3: TGTGCCAGCAGCCAACGGACTAGCGGGGTTTACGAGCAGTACTTC. Its protein product is CASSQRTSGVYEQYF.

The chain recombines TRBV27 with TRBJ2-7; 7 nucleotides agree with TRBD1. Trimming at V came to 5 bases and at J to 4 bases, leaving 11 bases not matched to a gene. CDR1 is MNHEY and CDR2 is SMNVEV in the germline V gene (reference sequence). The length of the CDR3 is 15 residues. The CDR3: CASSRTGGAGYEQYF. Written as DNA, the CDR3 is TGTGCCAGCAGTCGGACAGGTGGGGCAGGGTACGAGCAGTACTTC.

The chain joins TRBV5-4 to TRBJ1-1; TRBD1 aligns across 8 bases. The ends lost 4 bases at V and 5 bases at J; junction bases unmatched: 4. The CDR3 is 13 residues long. Germline V gene lookup returns CDR1 SGHNT and CDR2 YYREEE (reference sequence). This CDR3 is CASSLQGGTEAFF. CDR3 DNA: TGTGCCAGCAGCCTACAGGGGGGGACTGAAGCTTTCTTT.

This chain joins TRBV10-3 and TRBJ2-3; TRBD1 is a possible D gene (5 bases). Between the trimmed V and J ends, which lost 3 bases and 0 bases, there was a span of 13 bases. CDR3 length equals 16 residues. Germline-derived CDR1 and CDR2 are ENHRY and SYGVKD. The CDR3 DNA reads as TGTGCCATCAGTGAAACAGGTGCCGCTAGCACAGATACGCAGTATTTT. Residues: CAISETGAASTDTQYF.

The chain combines TRBV28 with TRBJ1-2, with a possible D match to TRBD1 (5 bases). Germline CDR1 and CDR2: MDHEN and SYDVKM. The CDR3 loop spans 11 amino acids. In DNA form, the CDR3 reads TGTGCTTCCGGAGGGACGGGGGGCTACACCTTC. This codes for CASGGTGGYTF.

The rearrangement uses TRBV6-4 and TRBJ2-1; 7 bases line up with TRBD1. V gave up 0 bases and J gave up 10 bases; unmatched junction bases: 6. The germline CDR1 and CDR2 sequences are MRHNA and SNTAGT. The CDR3 contains 14 residues. In DNA form, the CDR3 reads TGTGCCAGCAGTGACTCGTGGGAAGGGGGCGAGCAGTTCTTC. Translating gives CASSDSWEGGEQFF.